This T cell receptor (beta chain) is from a study of cytomegalovirus exposure and HLA in healthy donors. Whole-study findings and limits: Confirmation was obtained in vitro that three CMV-associated chains are specific for CMV antigens.

Method: immunoSEQ multiplex PCR; TCRdb's copy keeps in-frame clones and lacks some. The sample holds approximately 230,000 clones, roughly 84% seen once. From the roughly 110-subject validation cohort, which was separate from the approximately 720-subject first cohort, the donors were drawn. To note about this clone: No antigen is known for it.

The origin of this receptor is a young man in good health and CMV-seropositive. The sequencing sample was made of PBMCs.

CDR3 region: CASSGADSYNEQFF. Here the CDR3 DNA reads TGTGCCAGCAGTGGAGCGGACTCCTACAATGAGCAGTTCTTC. This sequence joins TRBV27 and TRBJ2-1; tentative D call: TRBD2 (5 bases). The CDR3 covers 14 residues. Looked up from germline, CDR1 is MNHEY and CDR2 is SMNVEV (reference sequence). V was pared by 5 bases and J by 0 bases, with 8 bases between.